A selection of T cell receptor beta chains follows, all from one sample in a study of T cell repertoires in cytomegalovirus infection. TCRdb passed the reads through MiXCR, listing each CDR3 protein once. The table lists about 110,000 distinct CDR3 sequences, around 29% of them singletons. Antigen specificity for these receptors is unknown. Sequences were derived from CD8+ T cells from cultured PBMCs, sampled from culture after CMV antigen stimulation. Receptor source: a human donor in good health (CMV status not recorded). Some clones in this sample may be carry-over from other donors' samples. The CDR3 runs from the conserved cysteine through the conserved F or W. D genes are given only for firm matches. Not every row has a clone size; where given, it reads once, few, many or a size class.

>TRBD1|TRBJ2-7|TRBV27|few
CASSTQPTGYWEQYF
TGTGCCAGCAGTACACAACCGACAGGGTACTGGGAGCAGTACTTC
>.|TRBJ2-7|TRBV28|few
CASRIARDNSYEQYF
TGTGCCAGCAGGATAGCCCGGGACAACTCCTACGAGCAGTACTTC
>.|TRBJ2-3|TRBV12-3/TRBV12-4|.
CASSLSLPDTQYF
TGTGCCAGCAGCCTCAGCCTCCCAGATACGCAGTATTTT
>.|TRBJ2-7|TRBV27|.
CASSPGPVAYEQYF
TGTGCCAGCAGTCCGGGGCCGGTGGCCTACGAGCAGTACTTC
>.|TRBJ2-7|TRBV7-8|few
CASSPDLLEQYF
TGTGCCAGCAGCCCGGATCTCTTGGAGCAGTACTTC
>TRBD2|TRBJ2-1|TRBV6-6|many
CASSPGGTYNEQFF
TGTGCCAGCAGTCCGGGGGGAACCTACAATGAGCAGTTCTTC
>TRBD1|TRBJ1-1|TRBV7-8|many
CASSLTGGQAFF
TGTGCCAGCAGCCTAACAGGGGGGCAAGCTTTCTTT
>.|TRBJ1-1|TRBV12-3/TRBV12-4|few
CASSPQAAGTEAFF
TGTGCCAGCAGTCCGCAGGCGGCGGGAACTGAAGCTTTCTTT
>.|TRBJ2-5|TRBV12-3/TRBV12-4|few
CASSTSQDQETQYF
TGTGCCAGCAGCACCTCCCAGGACCAAGAGACCCAGTACTTC
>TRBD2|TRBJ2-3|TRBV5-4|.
CASSLVGLAGAYTDTQYF
TGTGCCAGCAGCTTGGTGGGACTAGCGGGGGCCTACACAGATACGCAGTATTTT
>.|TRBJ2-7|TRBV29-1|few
CSVEPPTGGPEQYF
TGCAGCGTTGAACCCCCCACCGGGGGACCCGAGCAGTACTTC
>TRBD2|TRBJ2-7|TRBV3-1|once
CASSQGPGGRYEQYF
TGTGCCAGCAGCCAAGGCCCGGGGGGGCGTTACGAGCAGTACTTC
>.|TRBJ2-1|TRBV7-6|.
CASSRLVAGDEQFF
TGTGCCAGCAGCCGTCTCGTAGCAGGGGATGAGCAGTTCTTC
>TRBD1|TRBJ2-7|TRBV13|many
CASSLAGTGSHEQYF
TGTGCCAGCAGCTTAGCCGGGACAGGATCCCACGAGCAGTACTTC
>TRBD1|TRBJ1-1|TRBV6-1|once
CASRFDRAGTEAFF
TGTGCCAGCAGATTCGACAGGGCGGGCACTGAAGCTTTCTTT
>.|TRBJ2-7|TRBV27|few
CASSVKQDGEQYF
TGTGCCAGCAGTGTAAAACAAGACGGCGAGCAGTACTTC
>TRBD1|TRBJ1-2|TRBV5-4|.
CASSSPGQGDGYTF
TGTGCCAGCAGCAGCCCGGGCCAGGGGGATGGCTACACCTTC
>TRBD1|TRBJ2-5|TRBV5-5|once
CASSWTGASQETQYF
TGTGCCAGCAGCTGGACAGGGGCCTCCCAAGAGACCCAGTACTTC
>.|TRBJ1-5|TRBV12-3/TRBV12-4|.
CASTGGYRNQPQHF
TGTGCCAGCACCGGCGGGTATAGAAATCAGCCCCAGCATTTT
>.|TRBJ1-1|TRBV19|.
CASSIIAGGMNTEAFF
TGTGCCAGTAGTATCATCGCGGGCGGCATGAACACTGAAGCTTTCTTT
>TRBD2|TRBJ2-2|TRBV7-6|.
CASSLPLRLAENTGELFF
TGTGCCAGCAGCTTACCCCTCAGACTAGCGGAGAACACCGGGGAGCTGTTTTTT
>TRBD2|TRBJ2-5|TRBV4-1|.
CASSQGTSGGGRETQYF
TGCGCCAGCAGCCAAGGAACTAGCGGGGGGGGTAGGGAGACCCAGTACTTC
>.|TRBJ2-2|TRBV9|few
CASSVSGSNTGELFF
TGTGCCAGCAGCGTTTCAGGGTCGAACACCGGGGAGCTGTTTTTT
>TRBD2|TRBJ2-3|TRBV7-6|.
CASSFMAGEVGTDTQYF
TGTGCCAGCAGCTTCATGGCGGGGGAGGTCGGTACAGATACGCAGTATTTT
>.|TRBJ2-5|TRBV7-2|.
CASSLEEEETQYF
TGTGCCAGCAGCTTGGAGGAGGAAGAGACCCAGTACTTC
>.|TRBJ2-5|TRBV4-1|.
CASSQQGGETQYF
TGCGCCAGCAGCCAACAGGGGGGGGAGACCCAGTACTTC
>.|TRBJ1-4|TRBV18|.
CASSPQGEKLFF
TGTGCCAGCTCACCTCAGGGTGAAAAACTGTTTTTT
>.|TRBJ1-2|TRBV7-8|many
CASSLGTLADGYTF
TGTGCCAGCAGCTTAGGAACCCTCGCGGATGGCTACACCTTC
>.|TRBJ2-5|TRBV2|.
CASSDNRKGETQYF
TGTGCCAGCAGTGATAACAGAAAAGGAGAGACCCAGTACTTC
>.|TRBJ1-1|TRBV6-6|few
CASSYSLQGNPTEAFF
TGTGCCAGCAGTTACTCTCTCCAGGGGAATCCGACTGAAGCTTTCTTT
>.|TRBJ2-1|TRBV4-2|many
CASSLRGGERDEQFF
TGTGCCAGCAGCCTAAGGGGGGGGGAAAGGGATGAGCAGTTCTTC
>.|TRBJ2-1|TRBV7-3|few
CASSLEPGDNEQFF
TGTGCCAGCAGCTTAGAACCAGGGGACAATGAGCAGTTCTTC
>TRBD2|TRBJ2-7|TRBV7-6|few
CASSPRGGVGYEQYF
TGTGCCAGCAGCCCCCGGGGGGGGGTTGGGTACGAGCAGTACTTC
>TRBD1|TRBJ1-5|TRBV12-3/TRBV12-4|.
CASTGQVGQPQHF
TGTGCCAGCACTGGACAGGTCGGACAGCCCCAGCATTTT
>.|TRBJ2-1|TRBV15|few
CATTWGLGNEQFF
TGTGCCACCACCTGGGGGCTAGGCAATGAGCAGTTCTTC
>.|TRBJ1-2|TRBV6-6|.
CASEDRLSNYGYTF
TGTGCCAGCGAGGACAGACTTTCTAACTATGGCTACACCTTC
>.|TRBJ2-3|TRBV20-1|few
CSARGARNTDTQYF
TGCAGTGCTAGGGGGGCGAGAAACACAGATACGCAGTATTTT
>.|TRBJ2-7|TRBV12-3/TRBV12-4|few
CASSSGGYLYEQYF
TGTGCCAGCAGTTCCGGCGGGTATTTGTACGAGCAGTACTTC
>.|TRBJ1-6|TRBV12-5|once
CASGLVPGRHNSPLHF
TGTGCTAGTGGTTTGGTACCGGGACGGCATAATTCACCCCTCCACTTT
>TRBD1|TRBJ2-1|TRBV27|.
CASSSLRLPGQGAHEQFF
TGTGCCAGCAGTTCCCTTAGGTTACCGGGACAGGGGGCCCATGAGCAGTTCTTC
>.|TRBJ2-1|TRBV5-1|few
CASSLSYGTYNEQFF
TGCGCCAGCAGCTTGTCGTATGGCACCTACAATGAGCAGTTCTTC
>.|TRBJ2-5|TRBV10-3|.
CAIGEGGQETQYF
TGTGCCATCGGCGAAGGGGGCCAAGAGACCCAGTACTTC
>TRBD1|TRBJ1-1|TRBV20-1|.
CSAGGRRNTEAFF
TGCAGTGCAGGGGGCAGGAGGAACACTGAAGCTTTCTTT
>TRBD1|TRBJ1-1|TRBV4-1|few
CASSQDIPGGRNTEAFF
TGCGCCAGCAGCCAAGATATTCCAGGGGGGAGGAACACTGAAGCTTTCTTT
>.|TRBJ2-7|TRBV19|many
CASSIFALGQGNSYEQYF
TGTGCCAGTAGTATATTCGCGCTGGGGCAGGGGAACTCCTACGAGCAGTACTTC
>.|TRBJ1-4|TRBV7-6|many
CASRGGSNEKLFF
TGTGCCAGCAGGGGAGGGAGTAATGAAAAACTGTTTTTT
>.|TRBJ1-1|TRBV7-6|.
CASSEGSTEAFF
TGTGCCAGCAGTGAAGGGAGCACTGAAGCTTTCTTT
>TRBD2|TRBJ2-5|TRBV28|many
CASSTPRTSGQETQYF
TGTGCCAGCAGCACGCCCCGGACTAGCGGCCAAGAGACCCAGTACTTC
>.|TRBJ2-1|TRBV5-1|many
CASSFGGDYNEQFF
TGCGCCAGCAGCTTCGGCGGGGACTACAATGAGCAGTTCTTC
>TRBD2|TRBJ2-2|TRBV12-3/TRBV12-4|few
CASSFAGGPHTGELFF
TGTGCCAGCAGTTTTGCGGGGGGGCCACACACCGGGGAGCTGTTTTTT
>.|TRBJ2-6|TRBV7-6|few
CASSLKLNSDPGANVLTF
TGTGCCAGCAGCCTAAAGCTAAACAGCGATCCTGGGGCCAACGTCCTGACTTTC
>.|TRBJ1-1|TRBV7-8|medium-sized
CASSGHLNTEAFF
TGTGCCAGCAGTGGACACTTGAACACTGAAGCTTTCTTT
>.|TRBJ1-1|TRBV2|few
CASSELAPNTEAFF
TGTGCCAGCAGTGAATTGGCTCCGAACACTGAAGCTTTCTTT
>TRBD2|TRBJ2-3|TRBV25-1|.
CASSGGSRLTSGGGPAQYF
TGTGCCAGCAGTGGAGGTTCCCGGTTGACTAGCGGGGGAGGTCCGGCGCAGTATTTT
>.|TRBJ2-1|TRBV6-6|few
CASSYSGPVMENEQFF
TGTGCCAGCAGTTACTCCGGGCCAGTTATGGAGAATGAGCAGTTCTTC
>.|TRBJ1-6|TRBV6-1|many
CASRQQGTYNSPLHF
TGTGCCAGCAGGCAACAGGGCACCTATAATTCACCCCTCCACTTT
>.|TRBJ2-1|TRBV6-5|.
CASSLGDHEQFF
TGTGCCAGCAGTTTGGGGGACCATGAGCAGTTCTTC
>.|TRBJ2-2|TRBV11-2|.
CASSLDYPGELFF
TGTGCCAGCAGCTTGGATTATCCCGGGGAGCTGTTTTTT
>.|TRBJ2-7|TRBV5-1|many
CASSPMALTYEQYF
TGCGCCAGCAGCCCTATGGCATTGACCTACGAGCAGTACTTC
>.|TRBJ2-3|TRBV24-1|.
CATSDLGGPDTQYF
TGTGCCACCAGTGATTTAGGAGGCCCGGATACGCAGTATTTT